The 16 T cell receptor beta chains given below trace back to one sample, sequenced in a study of blood T cells in healthy people across ages. Together with a sample-barcoded 5' primer, a J-beta primer mix was included in a second PCR lasting about 6 to 11 cycles. TCRdb ran MiXCR on the 5' RACE reads and lists one entry per CDR3 protein. Of 1.5 million to 2 million distinct CDR3 sequences in the sample, 30% to 40% were seen once. The sample taken for sequencing was blood. These receptors were taken from a woman aged 25 to 45 in good health.

The V gene is TRBV27, the J gene TRBJ2-7, with TRBD1 as a possible D gene (5 bases). Germline assignment: CDR1 MNHEY and CDR2 SMNVEV (reference sequence). This CDR3 spans 15 amino acids. The V end lost 6 bases, the J end lost 3 bases, and 18 bases lay between the germline ends. The CDR3 sequence: CASRPGHATRYEQYF. In DNA, the CDR3 is TGTGCCAGCAGACCCGGACACGCGACCCGCTACGAGCAGTACTTC.

This clonotype was counted a few times. The rearrangement links TRBV28 to TRBJ2-5; TRBD1 aligns across 9 bases. Germline-derived CDR1 and CDR2 are MDHEN and SYDVKM. J was trimmed by 1 base and V by 4 bases; bases with no gene match: 4. The CDR3 has 15 amino acids. This CDR3 is CASSSQGAIQETQYF. The CDR3 DNA follows: TGTGCCAGCAGTTCACAGGGGGCGATCCAAGAGACCCAGTACTTC.

This clonotype was seen a handful of times. This CDR3 reads CASSLQVHAQYF. The CDR3 DNA sequence: TGTGCCAGCAGCCTACAGGTCCATGCGCAGTATTTT. The chain combines TRBV14 with TRBJ2-3; D might be TRBD1 (5 bases). This CDR3 contains 12 residues. From germline, CDR1 is SGHDN and CDR2 FVKESK. Trimming pared 4 bases from V and 10 bases from J, leaving 12 bases between.

The chain recombines TRBV5-1 with TRBJ2-1; D unclear. Trimming shortened V by 0 bases and J by 12 bases, and 7 bases separated the two germline ends. The length of the CDR3 is 11 residues. Germline V gene lookup returns CDR1 SGHRS and CDR2 YFSETQ. The CDR3 DNA reads as TGCGCCAGCAGCTTGGTTGGAAGGCAGTTCTTC. Encoded protein: CASSLVGRQFF.

This chain joins TRBV24-1 and TRBJ2-3; D might be TRBD1 (5 bases). Germline assignment: CDR1 KGHDR and CDR2 SFDVKD. The germline V and J ends were trimmed by 2 bases and 3 bases, with 14 bases remaining between them. The CDR3 is made up of 16 amino acids. The chain's CDR3 is CATSDSRAGITDTQYF. In DNA, the CDR3 is TGTGCCACCAGTGATTCCCGGGCAGGGATAACAGATACGCAGTATTTT.

This clonotype occurred many times. The chain carries TRBV28 and TRBJ2-1; 14 bases agree with TRBD2. Per the germline V gene, CDR1 is MDHEN and CDR2 is SYDVKM. The junction had 3 bases not matched to a gene; V was cut back by 6 bases and J by 5 bases. The CDR3 consists of 15 residues. CDR3 in amino acids: CASSSGLAGDNEQFF. CDR3 nucleotide sequence: TGTGCCAGCAGCTCGGGACTAGCGGGAGACAATGAGCAGTTCTTC.

The genes are TRBV28 and TRBJ2-7; D unclear. Trimming cost V 10 bases and J 0 bases, with 13 bases left between them. The CDR3 sequence is 13 residues long. Germline assignment: CDR1 MDHEN and CDR2 SYDVKM. The CDR3 protein is CATFSALSYEQYF. In DNA, the CDR3 is TGTGCCACGTTCTCAGCGCTCTCCTACGAGCAGTACTTC. The variable domain in full, with the rest retrieved from reference TRBV28 and TRBJ2-7, is DVKVTQSSRYLVKRTGEKVFLECVQDMDHENMFWYRQDPGLGLRLIYFSYDVKMKEKGDIPEGYSVSREKKERFSLILESASTNQTSMYLCATFSALSYEQYFGPGTRLTVT.

This chain's CDR3 is CASRSRSLATDTQYF. DNA for the CDR3: TGTGCCAGCAGGTCCCGGTCCTTGGCCACAGATACGCAGTATTTT. This chain uses TRBV6-2 or TRBV6-3 with TRBJ2-3; D not resolved. The germline V and J ends were trimmed by 6 bases and 2 bases, with 15 bases remaining between them. The CDR3 has 15 amino acids. CDR1 MNHEY and CDR2 SVGEGT come from the germline V gene.

The J gene is TRBJ2-7, the V gene TRBV20-1, with a weak D call TRBD2 (6 bases). V lost 3 bases and J 4 bases, leaving 10 bases between the germline ends. CDR1 and CDR2 from the germline V gene are DFQATT and SNEGSKA (reference sequence). The CDR3 is made up of 12 amino acids. CDR3: CSARVEGYEQYF. CDR3 DNA: TGCAGTGCTAGGGTGGAGGGGTACGAGCAGTACTTC.

The sample holds one count of this clonotype. V is TRBV20-1 and J is TRBJ1-2, with D possibly matching TRBD1 (5 bases). The CDR3 is 14 residues long. V was clipped by 7 bases and J by 8 bases, with 23 bases between them. Per the germline V gene, CDR1 is DFQATT and CDR2 is SNEGSKA (reference sequence). For the CDR3, the DNA is TGCAGTGTCTTTCAGGGTCATCCAGTTGAAGGCTACACCTTC. It encodes CSVFQGHPVEGYTF.

This clonotype was seen repeatedly, ten times or more. The chain is built from TRBV29-1 and TRBJ1-1, with 7 bases matching TRBD1. Germline CDR1 is SQVTM and CDR2 is ANQGSEA. V was pared by 4 bases and J by 1 base, with 3 bases of the junction left unmatched. The CDR3 has 13 amino acids. Written as DNA, the CDR3 is TGCAGCGTTGTCCGGGACAGGAACACTGAAGCTTTCTTT. This codes for CSVVRDRNTEAFF.

This clonotype has a handful of counts. The chain uses TRBV7-9 and TRBJ2-7, with D unresolved. Germline V gene sequence: CDR1 SEHNR, CDR2 FQNEAQ (reference sequence). The CDR3 has 12 amino acids. Between the trimmed V and J ends, which lost 2 bases and 9 bases, there was a span of 11 bases. The CDR3 DNA is TGTGCCAGCAGCTTACCGACAACGGGGCAGTACTTC. Its protein is CASSLPTTGQYF. The variable domain in full, with the rest retrieved from reference TRBV7-9 and TRBJ2-7, is DTGVSQNPRHKITKRGQNVTFRCDPISEHNRLYWYRQTLGQGPEFLTYFQNEAQLEKSRLLSDRFSAERPKGSFSTLEIQRTEQGDSAMYLCASSLPTTGQYFGPGTRLTVT.

This clonotype was counted between two and nine times. The chain recombines TRBV10-3 with TRBJ2-6, with D tentatively TRBD2 (6 bases). The CDR3 length is 16 residues. Germline-derived CDR1 and CDR2 are ENHRY and SYGVKD. The V end lost 4 bases, the J end lost 1 base, and 11 bases lay between the germline ends. CDR3 sequence: CAISGSRGSGANVLTF. Written as DNA, the CDR3 is TGTGCCATCAGTGGCTCACGGGGGTCTGGGGCCAACGTCCTGACTTTC.

The chain is built from TRBV27 and TRBJ2-3, with 7 bases matching TRBD2. Germline assignment: CDR1 MNHEY and CDR2 SMNVEV (reference sequence). Trimming took 4 bases from V and 2 from J; bases not matched to a gene: 12. This CDR3 contains 17 residues. The DNA of the CDR3 is TGTGCCAGCAGTTCCCGGAGCACAGCGGGGTCCACAGATACGCAGTATTTT. Translating gives CASSSRSTAGSTDTQYF.

The chain has TRBV7-9 and TRBJ2-7; 10 nucleotides align to TRBD1. Germline assignment: CDR1 SEHNR and CDR2 FQNEAQ (reference sequence). Unmatched junction bases numbered 11, after V lost 3 bases and J lost 3 bases. The CDR3 totals 17 residues. CDR3 loop: CASSLGTGALQNYEQYF. CDR3 nucleotide sequence: TGTGCCAGCAGCTTGGGGACAGGGGCTCTCCAAAACTACGAGCAGTACTTC.

The chain recombines TRBV20-1 with TRBJ2-1, with D possibly being TRBD1 (6 bases). This CDR3 comprises 15 residues. V lost 5 bases, J lost 0 bases, and 14 bases lay in between. CDR1 DFQATT and CDR2 SNEGSKA come from the germline V gene (reference sequence). The CDR3 DNA is TGCAGTGCTTACCCAGGGACAAGCTCCTACAATGAGCAGTTCTTC. Protein: CSAYPGTSSYNEQFF.